The 11 T cell receptor beta chains below come from one sample, sequenced in a study of blood T cells in healthy people across ages (dated by TCRdb to about 2015). The library was prepared using 5' RACE. Sequenced on an Illumina HiSeq 2500. A second PCR of about 6 to 11 cycles was performed with a sample-barcoded 5' primer and a J-beta primer mix. The public sequencing data were trimmed at Q25 with fastp and processed into clonotypes with MiXCR by TCRdb, which kept only in-frame beta chains. Entries that share a CDR3 protein sequence are merged under the most common genes and DNA. Across this sample there are some 1.5 million distinct CDR3 sequences, with roughly 43% seen only once. About 4% of the sample comes from the top ten. Sequenced input: blood. All receptors come from a woman aged 18-35 years in good health.

This clonotype was recorded a few times. This chain joins TRBV29-1 and TRBJ2-4, with TRBD2 matching 9 bases. TRBJ2-7 matches the DNA end more closely, so the J call is doubtful. Germline-derived CDR1 and CDR2 are SQVTM and ANQGSEA. This CDR3 is 13 amino acids long. The CDR3 DNA is TGCAGCGTTTCCCCTAGCGGGAACTACGAGCAGTACTTC. It translates to CSVSPSGNYEQYF.

The chain joins TRBV12-3 or TRBV12-4 to TRBJ1-4; 8 bases line up with TRBD1. CDR3 length: 14 residues. V gave up 5 bases and J gave up 16 bases; unmatched junction bases: 15. The CDR3 protein is CASSLTLTGEEPFF. CDR3 in DNA: TGTGCCAGCAGTCTAACTCTGACAGGGGAAGAACCGTTTTTT.

The rearrangement joins TRBV25-1 to TRBJ2-2, with TRBD1 matching 8 bases. The length of the CDR3 is 18 residues. CDR1 is MGHDK and CDR2 is SYGVNS in the germline V gene. V trimming: 3 bases; J trimming: 1 base; junction bases outside the gene matches: 10. The CDR3 DNA is TGTGCCAGCAGTGAGTTTCCCGGGACAGGCAAGAACACCGGGGAGCTGTTTTTT. Its protein product is CASSEFPGTGKNTGELFF.

J is TRBJ2-3 and V is TRBV7-3, with 8 bases lining up with TRBD1. Trimming removed 5 bases from V and 2 bases from J; junction bases left unmatched: 6. The CDR3 is made up of 15 amino acids. CDR1 is SGHTA and CDR2 is FQGTGA in the germline V gene. DNA of the CDR3: TGTGCCAGCAGCGATCCGGGACAGGTCACAGATACGCAGTATTTT. Translating it yields CASSDPGQVTDTQYF.

This chain uses TRBV29-1 with TRBJ2-7, with D possibly being TRBD1 (5 bases). CDR3 length: 11 residues. Trimming left V 4 bases short and J 7 bases short, with 11 bases between. Germline loops: CDR1 SQVTM, CDR2 ANQGSEA. The CDR3, as DNA: TGCAGCGTTGTATGGGGCCGGGAGCAGTACTTC. Encoded protein: CSVVWGREQYF.

This clonotype turned up a few times. The CDR3 loop reads CASSVGGRPPSYNEQFF. CDR3 coding DNA: TGTGCCAGCAGCGTAGGCGGGAGGCCTCCATCCTACAATGAGCAGTTCTTC. The chain carries TRBV9 and TRBJ2-1; 8 nucleotides match TRBD2. Germline values: CDR1 SGDLS, CDR2 YYNGEE. This CDR3 is 17 amino acids long. Germline trimming cut 0 bases from V and 1 base from J; bases unmatched to any gene: 6.

This chain connects TRBV6-2 or TRBV6-3 to TRBJ2-3; the match to TRBD2 covers 9 bases. Looked up from germline, CDR1 is MNHEY and CDR2 is SVGEGT. After removal of 5 bases from V and 5 bases from J, the junction contained 11 bases not matched to a gene. The CDR3 runs 16 residues. CDR3 sequence (DNA): TGTGCCAGCAGTACCCGGGTAGCGGGAGCAGTAGATACGCAGTATTTT. Residues: CASSTRVAGAVDTQYF.

This clonotype has a handful of counts. V usage is TRBV25-1 and J usage is TRBJ2-3, with D uncertain. With 7 bases removed from V and 1 base from J, the gap between germline ends came to 12 bases. This CDR3 region has 14 residues. Germline lookup yields CDR1 MGHDK and CDR2 SYGVNS. The CDR3 coding sequence is TGTGCCAGCACTCGACTTGGTCGCACAGATACGCAGTATTTT. Translating gives CASTRLGRTDTQYF.

The V gene is TRBV12-3 or TRBV12-4, the J gene TRBJ1-1; no definite D call. This CDR3 has 12 residues. Between the trimmed V and J ends, which lost 3 bases and 5 bases, there was a span of 7 bases. The CDR3 region is CASSFMRTEAFF. For the CDR3, the DNA is TGTGCCAGCAGTTTTATGAGGACTGAAGCTTTCTTT.

This clonotype was observed a few times. This rearrangement joins TRBV6-5 to TRBJ2-3; tentative D call: TRBD1 (6 bases). Trimming shortened V by 5 bases and J by 2 bases, and 11 bases separated the two germline ends. CDR1 is MNHEY, CDR2 SVGAGI, per germline. This CDR3 is 14 amino acids long. In nucleotides, the CDR3 is TGTGCCAGCAGTCGGAGACAGGCCACAGATACGCAGTATTTT. The encoded protein is CASSRRQATDTQYF.

This clonotype turned up a few times. V usage is TRBV7-3 and J usage is TRBJ2-1; TRBD1 matches at 7 bases. J was trimmed by 5 bases and V by 0 bases; bases with no gene match: 10. This CDR3 contains 17 residues. CDR1 is SGHTA, CDR2 FQGTGA, per germline. In nucleotides, the CDR3 is TGTGCCAGCAGCTTAACTCTCACCGACAGGGACAACAATGAGCAGTTCTTC. This translates into CASSLTLTDRDNNEQFF.